This T cell receptor beta chain was sequenced for a study of T cell responses to AZD1222 COVID-19 vaccine. Some clones are missing from TCRdb's copy, which holds only in-frame ones; the method was immunoSEQ multiplex PCR. The sample lists approximately 150,000 clones; around 94% were seen once. Trimming left V 1 base short and J 8 bases short, with 9 bases between. CDR1 and CDR2 from the germline V gene are LGHNA and YNFKEQ. The CDR3 totals 13 residues. V is TRBV4-2 and J is TRBJ2-1, with D possibly matching TRBD1 (5 bases). This receptor was identified in an adult in good health. The material was peripheral blood, obtained on day 0 of AZD1222 vaccination. CDR3 protein: CASSQVPRDEQFF. The CDR3 nucleotides read TGTGCCAGCAGCCAAGTACCCAGGGATGAGCAGTTCTTC.